The 15 T cell receptor beta chains reported below all come from one sample, sequenced in a study of cytomegalovirus exposure and HLA in healthy donors. It was with 60 Vbeta and 13 Jbeta primers that the PCR ran. The data were produced by immunoSEQ multiplex PCR, yet TCRdb's version contains in-frame clones alone and is incomplete. The table includes 200,000 or so clones, 70% to 90% detected once. Sequencing was carried out using PBMCs. Receptors originate from a human donor in good health.

The count of this clone is one. V gene TRBV7-3 combines with J gene TRBJ1-2; TRBD1 matches at 12 bases. Unmatched junction bases numbered 5, after V lost 1 base and J lost 5 bases. The CDR3 length is 16 residues. The V gene's germline CDR1 is SGHTA and CDR2 FQGTGA. The CDR3 here is CASSLIGTGGAYGYTF. The CDR3, as DNA: TGTGCCAGCAGCTTAATCGGGACAGGGGGCGCTTATGGCTACACCTTC.

The chain carries TRBV7-9 and TRBJ2-7; 9 bases are a match to TRBD2. J was trimmed by 5 bases and V by 5 bases; bases with no gene match: 10. CDR1 is SEHNR and CDR2 is FQNEAQ in the germline V gene (reference sequence). CDR3 size: 15 residues. The CDR3 DNA reads TGTGCCAGCAGCCAGGGGGTTAGCGGGAGTGACGAGCAGTACTTC. It specifies CASSQGVSGSDEQYF. Complete variable domain (other parts from reference TRBV7-9 and TRBJ2-7): DTGVSQNPRHKITKRGQNVTFRCDPISEHNRLYWYRQTLGQGPEFLTYFQNEAQLEKSRLLSDRFSAERPKGSFSTLEIQRTEQGDSAMYLCASSQGVSGSDEQYFGPGTRLTVT.

V and J are TRBV29-1 and TRBJ2-1, with D tentatively TRBD1 (6 bases). Germline loops: CDR1 SQVTM, CDR2 ANQGSEA. The CDR3 has 12 amino acids. DNA of the CDR3: TGCTCAAGTTACGGTAGGGGGAATGAGCAGTTCTTC. Amino acids: CSSYGRGNEQFF.

As to this clone: The sample has other DNA sequences that encode this CDR3 too. J is TRBJ2-7 and V is TRBV10-3; 9 positions agree with TRBD1. J lost 4 bases, V lost 0 bases, and 1 base had no gene match. The length of the CDR3 is 14 residues. Germline-derived CDR1 and CDR2 are ENHRY and SYGVKD. CDR3 DNA sequence: TGTGCCATCAGTGAGTCGGGACAGGGTTACGAGCAGTACTTC. This gives the protein CAISESGQGYEQYF.

The genes are TRBV6-1 and TRBJ1-2; a weak D match, TRBD1 (5 bases). V was pared by 0 bases and J by 8 bases, with 22 bases between. The germline V gene has CDR1 MNHNS and CDR2 SASEGT. This CDR3 is 17 amino acids long. This CDR3 is CASSEAVVKGTSRGYTF. The CDR3, as DNA: TGTGCCAGCAGTGAAGCTGTGGTCAAGGGGACTTCGAGGGGCTACACCTTC.

The chain carries TRBV19 and TRBJ2-7, with D perhaps TRBD2 (5 bases). The CDR3 runs 14 residues. Trimming cost V 4 bases and J 4 bases, with 14 bases left between them. The germline V gene has CDR1 LNHDA and CDR2 SQIVND (reference sequence). This CDR3 is CASSKGRAGYEQYF. For the CDR3, the DNA is TGTGCCAGTAGTAAAGGGCGGGCAGGATACGAGCAGTACTTC. Full variable domain (outside the CDR3, taken from reference TRBV19 and TRBJ2-7): DGGITQSPKYLFRKEGQNVTLSCEQNLNHDAMYWYRQDPGQGLRLIYYSQIVNDFQKGDIAEGYSVSREKKESFPLTVTSAQKNPTAFYLCASSKGRAGYEQYFGPGTRLTVT.

The rearrangement uses TRBV7-2 and TRBJ2-7; no firm D call. Germline V gives CDR1 SGHTA, CDR2 FQGNSA. V lost 1 base, J lost 6 bases, and 4 bases lay in between. The CDR3 consists of 11 residues. The CDR3 loop reads CASSLGREQYF. Written as DNA, the CDR3 is TGTGCCAGCAGCTTAGGTCGCGAGCAGTACTTC.

This clone was recorded once. This sequence joins TRBV6-6 and TRBJ2-7; TRBD2 agrees at 10 bases. V shed 5 bases and J 3 bases; nucleotides not matched to a gene: 1. In germline, CDR1 is MNHNY, CDR2 SVGAGI (reference sequence). This CDR3 region has 13 residues. The DNA of the CDR3 is TGTGCCAGCAGTCGGACTAGCGGCTACGAGCAGTACTTC. This gives the protein CASSRTSGYEQYF.

The chain employs TRBV12-5 and TRBJ2-5; tentative D call: TRBD2 (6 bases). Germline CDR1 reads LGHNT; CDR2 reads FRNRAP. The CDR3 spans 20 residues. V lost 1 base and J 4 bases, leaving 28 bases between the germline ends. CDR3 in DNA: TGTGCTAGTGGTTTGGAATTGGTCGGGGGTGGTCTGGGGGTGGGAGAGACCCAGTACTTC. Its protein is CASGLELVGGGLGVGETQYF.

The rearrangement joins TRBV5-5 to TRBJ1-1; possible D gene TRBD1, 5 bases. The V end lost 4 bases, the J end lost 6 bases, and 13 bases lay between the germline ends. The germline gives CDR1 SGHKS, CDR2 YYEKEE (reference sequence). This CDR3 is 13 amino acids long. CDR3 in DNA: TGTGCCAGCAGCCCCTGGGGGGGGGCTGAAGCTTTCTTT. Protein product: CASSPWGGAEAFF.

This chain uses TRBV27 with TRBJ1-1; TRBD1 matches 7 bases. The CDR3 is 14 amino acids. V was pared by 8 bases and J by 5 bases, with 11 bases of the junction left unmatched. Germline CDR1 reads MNHEY; CDR2 reads SMNVEV (reference sequence). DNA for the CDR3: TGTGCCAGCGGCTACGACAGGGTGGGGACTGAAGCTTTCTTT. Residues: CASGYDRVGTEAFF.

V gene TRBV20-1 combines with J gene TRBJ2-1; D is unclear. Trimming stripped 1 base from V and 8 bases from J, with 6 bases between. The germline V gene has CDR1 DFQATT and CDR2 SNEGSKA (reference sequence). This CDR3 contains 11 residues. The CDR3 region has the DNA TGCAGTGCTAGAGGCCGGTATGAGCAGTTCTTC. Amino acid sequence: CSARGRYEQFF.

The chain combines TRBV7-3 with TRBJ2-5; 8 bases line up with TRBD2. With V trimmed by 2 bases and J by 4 bases, 6 bases remained unmatched. The V gene's germline CDR1 is SGHTA and CDR2 FQGTGA. The CDR3 length is 15 residues. The CDR3 protein is CASSLAPGGSETQYF. The CDR3 nucleotides read TGTGCCAGCAGCTTAGCCCCGGGAGGGTCAGAGACCCAGTACTTC.

In its sample, this clone was seen a few times. The CDR3 DNA is TGTGCCAGTAGTGCACCACAGGGGACTCAGCCCCAGCATTTT. The encoded protein is CASSAPQGTQPQHF. V and J are TRBV19 and TRBJ1-5; TRBD1 agrees at 7 bases. The CDR3 loop spans 14 amino acids. Unmatched junction bases numbered 7, after V lost 5 bases and J lost 6 bases. Germline lookup yields CDR1 LNHDA and CDR2 SQIVND (reference sequence).

A remark on this clone: One end of the junction varies from germline; a read error may be responsible. As DNA, the CDR3 is TGTGCCAGCAGCCAGGGACAGAGCACGGATACGCAGTATTTT. Translated, it gives CASSQGQSTDTQYF. The chain recombines TRBV4-2 with TRBJ2-3, with TRBD1 matching over 7 bases. This CDR3 is 14 amino acids long. Germline loops: CDR1 LGHNA, CDR2 YNFKEQ.